These 9 T cell receptor beta chains share one sample of origin, sequenced in a study of T-cell memory formation after mild COVID-19. TCRdb ran MiXCR on the 5' RACE reads and lists one entry per CDR3 protein. This sample carries around 140,000 distinct CDR3 sequences, roughly a quarter of them seen once, and the ten largest clones take roughly a quarter. Sequencing was carried out using PBMCs or a T cell subset sorted from them (not recorded which). These receptors were taken from an adult woman who had mild COVID-19 (a few samples of this study predate the infection). Cell type and time point are not known.

The table lists this clonotype with a few counts. The V gene is TRBV20-1, the J gene TRBJ1-5; 9 bases match TRBD1. This CDR3 has 15 amino acids. Germline assignment: CDR1 DFQATT and CDR2 SNEGSKA (reference sequence). V lost 3 bases and J lost 6; bases outside the gene matches: 9. The CDR3 region has the DNA TGCAGTGCTAGTGGGTGGGGGACAGGGAGTCAGCCCCAGCATTTT. Translated: CSASGWGTGSQPQHF.

This clonotype has only a few counts. CDR3 bases: TGTGCCAGCAGTCCAGGGACCACCGGGGAGCTGTTTTTT. Encoded protein: CASSPGTTGELFF. V usage is TRBV2 and J usage is TRBJ2-2; D tentatively fits TRBD1 or TRBD2 (5 bases each). Germline V CDR1 and CDR2: SNHLY, FYNNEI. The CDR3 totals 13 residues. The V gene lost 5 bases and the J gene lost 4 bases, with 8 bases spanning the gap.

This sequence joins TRBV4-1 and TRBJ1-2; a possible D gene is TRBD1 (5 bases). Trimming took off 1 base at V and 8 bases at J, with 14 bases between the two ends. This CDR3 has 14 amino acids. Germline CDR1 reads MGHRA; CDR2 reads YSYEKL. The CDR3 DNA is TGCGCCAGCAGCCAAGGCGGGGACCATCGGGGCTACACCTTC. Translation gives CASSQGGDHRGYTF.

This clonotype was picked up a small number of times. J is TRBJ2-3 and V is TRBV7-9; 9 bases are shared with TRBD2. The CDR3 is made up of 16 amino acids. In germline, CDR1 is SEHNR, CDR2 FQNEAQ (reference sequence). The junction had 11 bases not matched to a gene; V was cut back by 4 bases and J by 6 bases. The CDR3 nucleotides are TGTGCCAGCAGCTACGTAGCGGGAGTGGTGTGGGATACGCAGTATTTT. It codes for CASSYVAGVVWDTQYF. Looking up the rest from reference TRBV7-9 and TRBJ2-3 gives the full variable domain: DTGVSQNPRHKITKRGQNVTFRCDPISEHNRLYWYRQTLGQGPEFLTYFQNEAQLEKSRLLSDRFSAERPKGSFSTLEIQRTEQGDSAMYLCASSYVAGVVWDTQYFGPGTRLTVL.

J is TRBJ1-6 and V is TRBV7-9; D not resolved. V was trimmed by 5 bases and J by 7 bases, leaving 6 bases between them. The CDR3 has 12 amino acids. CDR1 and CDR2 (germline): SEHNR, FQNEAQ (reference sequence). The CDR3 region is CASSLGNSPLHF. The CDR3 nucleotides read TGTGCCAGCAGCCTGGGAAATTCACCCCTCCACTTT.

V gene TRBV2 combines with J gene TRBJ1-2; the match to TRBD1 covers 7 bases. This CDR3 comprises 16 residues. CDR1 SNHLY and CDR2 FYNNEI come from the germline V gene. J was trimmed by 5 bases and V by 0 bases; bases with no gene match: 9. CDR3 in DNA: TGTGCCAGCAGTGAAGCGGCTTCGACAGGGCTTTATGGCTACACCTTC. The encoded protein is CASSEAASTGLYGYTF.

This clonotype was counted a few times. This chain joins TRBV29-1 and TRBJ2-1; no firm D call. Deletions cut 3 bases from V and 0 bases from J, with 12 bases between. This CDR3 spans 15 amino acids. In germline, CDR1 is SQVTM, CDR2 ANQGSEA. The CDR3 nucleotides are TGCAGCGTTGAGTGGGCTGACATCTCCTACAATGAGCAGTTCTTC. Its translation is CSVEWADISYNEQFF.

This sequence joins TRBV5-1 and TRBJ1-2; perhaps TRBD1 as D (5 bases). This CDR3 has 15 amino acids. Germline loops: CDR1 SGHRS, CDR2 YFSETQ. V lost 0 bases and J 8 bases, leaving 17 bases between the germline ends. The CDR3 region is CASSLAGPGTGGYTF. The DNA for the CDR3 is TGCGCCAGCAGCTTGGCGGGACCGGGGACCGGGGGCTACACCTTC.

This clonotype was seen a handful of times. V is TRBV30 and J is TRBJ2-2, with D tentatively TRBD1 (5 bases). Trimming removed 3 bases from V and 6 bases from J, with 11 bases in between. The CDR3 extends over 13 amino acids. CDR1 GTSNPN and CDR2 SVGIG come from the germline V gene (reference sequence). The CDR3 DNA follows: TGTGCCTGGAGCTGGGGCGTAGCCGGGGAGCTGTTTTTT. It specifies CAWSWGVAGELFF.